The 20 T cell receptor beta chains reported below all come from one sample, sequenced in a study of cytomegalovirus exposure and HLA in healthy donors. Profiled with immunoSEQ multiplex PCR; TCRdb holds only in-frame clones, not every one. The data show 160,000 or so clones, about 82% seen once. Sequencing was done on a sample of PBMCs. The receptors here all came from a man aged 30-40 years in good health and CMV-seropositive.

The rearrangement joins TRBV4-1 to TRBJ1-2; possibly TRBD1 for D (6 bases). Germline CDR1 MGHRA, CDR2 YSYEKL. Trimming took off 4 bases at V and 6 bases at J, with 15 bases between the two ends. The CDR3 totals 14 residues. CDR3 sequence (DNA): TGCGCCAGCAGCCGTATCAGGGAGGGGGATGGCTACACCTTC. Encoded protein: CASSRIREGDGYTF.

The chain employs TRBV5-4 and TRBJ2-3; 11 bases are shared with TRBD2. J gave up 4 bases and V 7 bases, and 8 bases lay outside the gene matches. The germline V gene has CDR1 SGHNT and CDR2 YYREEE (reference sequence). The CDR3 is 15 amino acids. The CDR3: CASGVAGGRSDTQYF. For the CDR3, the DNA is TGTGCCAGCGGGGTAGCGGGGGGGCGGTCAGATACGCAGTATTTT. Complete variable domain (other parts from reference TRBV5-4 and TRBJ2-3): ETGVTQSPTHLIKTRGQQVTLRCSSQSGHNTVSWYQQALGQGPQFIFQYYREEENGRGNFPPRFSGLQFPNYSSELNVNALELDDSALYLCASGVAGGRSDTQYFGPGTRLTVL.

CDR3 coding DNA: TGTGCCAGCAGTGAAGGGACAGGGGGCACTGAAGCTTTCTTT. It translates to CASSEGTGGTEAFF. The chain joins TRBV6-5 to TRBJ1-1; 11 bases align to TRBD1. The CDR3 covers 14 residues. The junction had 3 bases not matched to a gene; V was cut back by 5 bases and J by 4 bases. Germline V gives CDR1 MNHEY, CDR2 SVGAGI.

The chain uses TRBV5-5 and TRBJ1-1; a possible D gene is TRBD1 (5 bases). Germline CDR1 is SGHKS and CDR2 is YYEKEE (reference sequence). CDR3 size: 15 residues. V shed 0 bases and J shed 4 bases, with 13 bases lying between them. CDR3 sequence reads: CASSLVAGLGTEAFF. CDR3 sequence (DNA): TGTGCCAGCAGCTTGGTCGCAGGGTTGGGCACTGAAGCTTTCTTT.

The CDR3: CASSQDLGSEQYF. The CDR3 coding sequence is TGCGCCAGCAGCCAAGATTTAGGGAGCGAGCAGTACTTC. This chain joins TRBV4-1 and TRBJ2-7; D possibly corresponds to TRBD2 (5 bases). The CDR3 sequence is 13 residues long. The V gene's germline CDR1 is MGHRA and CDR2 YSYEKL. V shed 0 bases and J shed 6 bases, with 9 bases lying between them.

The chain employs TRBV27 and TRBJ2-1; weak D call: TRBD1 (6 bases). This CDR3 has 17 residues. V lost 7 bases and J 5 bases, leaving 24 bases between the germline ends. Germline assignment: CDR1 MNHEY and CDR2 SMNVEV (reference sequence). In DNA form, the CDR3 reads TGTGCCAGCAATCCAATTATTGGGACACCCTCGGACAATGAGCAGTTCTTC. It codes for CASNPIIGTPSDNEQFF.

This chain connects TRBV18 to TRBJ1-2, with D maybe TRBD1 (6 bases). Per the germline V gene, CDR1 is KGHSH and CDR2 is LQKENI. Trimming removed 2 bases from V and 2 bases from J, with 9 bases in between. The CDR3 length is 14 residues. CDR3 in DNA: TGTGCCAGCTCACCAGAGGGGGTGAACTATGGCTACACCTTC. This sequence encodes CASSPEGVNYGYTF. The full variable domain, with the rest looked up from reference TRBV18 and TRBJ1-2, is NAGVMQNPRHLVRRRGQEARLRCSPMKGHSHVYWYRQLPEEGLKFMVYLQKENIIDESGMPKERFSAEFPKEGPSILRIQQVVRGDSAAYFCASSPEGVNYGYTFGSGTRLTVV.

The chain employs TRBV6-6 and TRBJ2-5; 10 positions agree with TRBD2. With 10 bases clipped from V and 2 bases from J, the junction kept 7 bases outside the gene matches. Per germline, CDR1 MNHNY and CDR2 SVGAGI (reference sequence). CDR3 size: 14 residues. The CDR3 here is CATGAAGGQETQYF. The CDR3 DNA sequence: TGTGCCACGGGGGCAGCGGGGGGGCAAGAGACCCAGTACTTC.

This clone was seen just once. The chain joins TRBV6-5 to TRBJ1-2, with a weak D call TRBD1 (5 bases). Trimming left V 0 bases short and J 4 bases short, with 9 bases between. Germline V gene lookup returns CDR1 MNHEY and CDR2 SVGAGI. The CDR3 is 14 amino acids. CDR3 DNA: TGTGCCAGCAGTTACTCAGGACAACTCTATGGCTACACCTTC. Protein sequence: CASSYSGQLYGYTF.

The CDR3 bases are TGTGCCAGCAGTCCGACTAGCGGGGGGGCGTATACGCAGTATTTT. Protein product: CASSPTSGGAYTQYF. The rearrangement joins TRBV6-1 to TRBJ2-3; 14 bases map to TRBD2. This CDR3 has 15 residues. Germline V CDR1 and CDR2: MNHNS, SASEGT. J gave up 7 bases and V 5 bases, and 5 bases lay outside the gene matches.

This sequence joins TRBV13 and TRBJ2-7, with TRBD1 matching over 7 bases. The CDR3 consists of 16 residues. The ends lost 3 bases at V and 1 base at J; junction bases unmatched: 9. CDR1 is PRHDT and CDR2 is FYEKMQ in the germline V gene (reference sequence). CDR3: CASSLARDSPSYEQYF. In DNA form, the CDR3 reads TGTGCCAGCAGCTTGGCCCGGGACAGCCCATCCTACGAGCAGTACTTC.

The V gene is TRBV5-1, the J gene TRBJ2-1; TRBD2 aligns across 14 bases. The CDR3 covers 16 residues. The V segment lost 4 bases and the J segment 7 bases; nucleotides outside the gene matches: 7. The germline V gene has CDR1 SGHRS and CDR2 YFSETQ. CDR3 DNA sequence: TGCGCCAGCAGCCCGAGGACTAGCGGGGGGAAGAATGAGCAGTTCTTC. Translating gives CASSPRTSGGKNEQFF. Full variable domain (remainder filled in from reference TRBV5-1 and TRBJ2-1): KAGVTQTPRYLIKTRGQQVTLSCSPISGHRSVSWYQQTPGQGLQFLFEYFSETQRNKGNFPGRFSGRQFSNSRSEMNVSTLELGDSALYLCASSPRTSGGKNEQFFGPGTRLTVL.

The chain uses TRBV15 and TRBJ2-1, with D maybe TRBD2 (5 bases). The V end lost 3 bases, the J end lost 1 base, and 13 bases lay between the germline ends. CDR3 length: 16 residues. CDR1 LNHNV and CDR2 YYDKDF come from the germline V gene (reference sequence). CDR3 in DNA: TGTGCCACCAGCAGCCGGGGAGCGCAGTCCTACAATGAGCAGTTCTTC. Amino acid sequence: CATSSRGAQSYNEQFF.

Details on this clone: The junction and the germline gene differ at one end; a read error may be behind it. The J gene is TRBJ2-5, the V gene TRBV7-7, with D perhaps TRBD2 (7 bases). Germline loops: CDR1 SSHAT, CDR2 FNYEAQ (reference sequence). This CDR3 is 15 amino acids long. The CDR3 protein is CASSLGGGARETQYF. CDR3 in DNA: TGTGCTAGCAGCTTGGGTGGGGGGGCCCGTGAGACCCAGTACTTC. The complete variable domain, with remaining parts taken from reference TRBV7-7 and TRBJ2-5, reads GAGVSQSPRYKVTKRGQDVTLRCDPISSHATLYWYQQALGQGPEFLTYFNYEAQPDKSGLPSDRFSAERPEGSISTLTIQRTEQRDSAMYRCASSLGGGARETQYFGPGTRLLVL.

J is TRBJ2-7 and V is TRBV9; the match to TRBD2 covers 8 bases. Germline V gene sequence: CDR1 SGDLS, CDR2 YYNGEE. Trimming took 0 bases from V and 3 from J; bases not matched to a gene: 8. This CDR3 is built from 16 residues. The CDR3 DNA reads as TGTGCCAGCAGCGTAGAGGGTAGCGGGGCCAACTACGAGCAGTACTTC. Translation gives CASSVEGSGANYEQYF.

A few counts support this clone. The chain combines TRBV5-1 with TRBJ2-2, with 13 bases lining up with TRBD2. Looked up from germline, CDR1 is SGHRS and CDR2 is YFSETQ. This CDR3 comprises 19 residues. The V and J ends lost 0 bases and 4 bases, in that order; junction bases with no gene match: 9. CDR3 in amino acids: CASSLEWGGLAGSTGELFF. In nucleotides, the CDR3 is TGCGCCAGCAGCTTGGAATGGGGGGGACTAGCGGGATCCACCGGGGAGCTGTTTTTT. Complete variable domain (other parts from reference TRBV5-1 and TRBJ2-2): KAGVTQTPRYLIKTRGQQVTLSCSPISGHRSVSWYQQTPGQGLQFLFEYFSETQRNKGNFPGRFSGRQFSNSRSEMNVSTLELGDSALYLCASSLEWGGLAGSTGELFFGEGSRLTVL.

V gene TRBV4-3 combines with J gene TRBJ1-1; TRBD1 agrees at 8 bases. Germline V gene sequence: CDR1 LGHNA, CDR2 YSLEER. There are 13 residues in the CDR3. Germline trimming cut 2 bases from V and 9 bases from J; bases unmatched to any gene: 5. CDR3 in amino acids: CASSQSQGAKAFF. CDR3 DNA sequence: TGCGCCAGCAGCCAAAGCCAGGGGGCGAAAGCTTTCTTT.

The gene calls are TRBV6-5 and TRBJ1-6; 8 bases are a match to TRBD1. The V segment lost 0 bases and the J segment 6 bases; nucleotides outside the gene matches: 4. The germline CDR1 and CDR2 sequences are MNHEY and SVGAGI. The CDR3 is made up of 16 amino acids. CDR3 sequence: CASSYSNRGGNSPLHF. The CDR3 region has the DNA TGTGCCAGCAGTTACTCGAACAGGGGGGGTAATTCACCCCTCCACTTT.

J is TRBJ2-7 and V is TRBV7-2, with TRBD1 matching over 9 bases. From germline, CDR1 is SGHTA and CDR2 FQGNSA. The trim removed 5 bases at V and 6 bases at J, leaving 14 bases unmatched. The CDR3 extends over 16 amino acids. For the CDR3, the DNA is TGTGCCAGCAGCCTTAAGGCGGGACAGGGCCGGGGCGAGCAGTACTTC. It specifies CASSLKAGQGRGEQYF.

The chain carries TRBV4-2 and TRBJ1-2, with TRBD1 matching 7 bases. Unmatched junction bases numbered 10, after V lost 0 bases and J lost 3 bases. CDR1 and CDR2 from the germline V gene are LGHNA and YNFKEQ. The CDR3 totals 17 residues. The CDR3 DNA reads TGTGCCAGCAGCCAAGATAACCGACAGGGTTTCGACTATGGCTACACCTTC. Its protein product is CASSQDNRQGFDYGYTF.